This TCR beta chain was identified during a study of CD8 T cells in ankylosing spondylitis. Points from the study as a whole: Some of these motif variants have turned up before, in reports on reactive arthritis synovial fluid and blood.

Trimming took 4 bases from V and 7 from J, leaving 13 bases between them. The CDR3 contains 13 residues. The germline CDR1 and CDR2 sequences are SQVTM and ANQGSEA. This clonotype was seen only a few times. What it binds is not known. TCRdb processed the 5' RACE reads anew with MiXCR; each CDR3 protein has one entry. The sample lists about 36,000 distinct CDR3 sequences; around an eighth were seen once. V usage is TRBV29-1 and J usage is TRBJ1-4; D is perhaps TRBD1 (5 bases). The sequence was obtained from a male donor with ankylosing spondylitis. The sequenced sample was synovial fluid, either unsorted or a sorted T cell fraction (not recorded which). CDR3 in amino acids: CSVVGREGEKLFF. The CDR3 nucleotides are TGCAGCGTTGTAGGCAGGGAAGGTGAAAAACTGTTTTTT.